One sample yielded the 9 T cell receptor beta chains listed below, sequenced in a study of T-cell memory formation after mild COVID-19 (dated by TCRdb to about 2021). The library was prepared using 5' RACE. The sample was run on an Illumina NovaSeq 6000. Starting from the raw public reads, TCRdb applied fastp trimming at Q25, assembled clones with MiXCR and retained in-frame beta chains. Rows with a matching CDR3 protein are joined into one entry that keeps the most common DNA and genes. This sample holds about half a million distinct CDR3 sequences; over 15% were observed only once. Roughly 12% of the sample goes to the ten largest clones. The specimen sequenced was PBMCs or a T cell subset sorted from them (not recorded which). The source of these receptors is an adult woman who had mild COVID-19 (a few samples of this study predate the infection). The sample titles of this study are shuffled in the database, so cell type and time point are left out; the donor was told from shared clones.

The rearrangement links TRBV20-1 to TRBJ2-7; the D is unclear. The V end was cut by 6 bases, the J end by 2 bases, with 8 bases between. This CDR3 has 11 residues. The germline V gene has CDR1 DFQATT and CDR2 SNEGSKA (reference sequence). CDR3 loop: CSASRAYEQYF. CDR3 DNA: TGCAGTGCCAGCCGCGCCTACGAGCAGTACTTC.

V and J are TRBV4-3 and TRBJ1-1; 9 nucleotides agree with TRBD1. V lost 6 bases and J lost 0; bases outside the gene matches: 8. The CDR3 contains 16 residues. From germline, CDR1 is LGHNA and CDR2 YSLEER. CDR3 DNA: TGCGCCAGCAGAGAGGGGACAGGGACGGTGAACACTGAAGCTTTCTTT. It specifies CASREGTGTVNTEAFF.

The chain combines TRBV11-3 with TRBJ2-1, with D perhaps TRBD2 (5 bases). CDR3 length: 17 amino acids. Between the trimmed V and J ends, which lost 0 bases and 1 base, there was a span of 13 bases. CDR1 is SGHNT and CDR2 is YENEEA in the germline V gene. This CDR3 is CASSLDYAGVSYNEQFF. The CDR3 region has the DNA TGTGCCAGCAGCTTAGATTATGCCGGGGTGTCCTACAATGAGCAGTTCTTC.

This chain links TRBV7-2 with TRBJ1-5; 7 nucleotides match TRBD1. V lost 2 bases and J lost 4; bases outside the gene matches: 5. This CDR3 region has 15 residues. The V gene's germline CDR1 is SGHTA and CDR2 FQGNSA. In DNA form, the CDR3 reads TGTGCCAGCAGCTTAAGACAGGGAACTAATCAGCCCCAGCATTTT. Amino acid sequence: CASSLRQGTNQPQHF.

The rearrangement uses TRBV25-1 and TRBJ1-5; 9 bases map to TRBD1. J lost 7 bases, V lost 3 bases, and 4 bases had no gene match. The germline V gene has CDR1 MGHDK and CDR2 SYGVNS. The CDR3 sequence is 14 residues long. Here the CDR3 DNA reads TGTGCCAGCAGTGACCGACAGGGGGTACAGCCCCAGCATTTT. This sequence encodes CASSDRQGVQPQHF.

This clonotype occurred a few times. V and J are TRBV14 and TRBJ2-1; 7 bases match TRBD1. With 3 bases clipped from V and 6 bases from J, the junction kept 14 bases outside the gene matches. Germline values: CDR1 SGHDN, CDR2 FVKESK. The CDR3 consists of 17 residues. As DNA, the CDR3 is TGTGCCAGCAGCCACCGACAGGGAGAGGGTTTGGTCAATGAGCAGTTCTTC. This codes for CASSHRQGEGLVNEQFF.

Only a few counts were recorded for this clonotype. V is TRBV5-1 and J is TRBJ2-1, with D possibly being TRBD1 (7 bases). CDR3 length: 14 amino acids. V shed 4 bases and J shed 6 bases, with 14 bases lying between them. Looked up from germline, CDR1 is SGHRS and CDR2 is YFSETQ. The CDR3 region has the DNA TGCGCCAGCAGCCTGGAGGGGGCTGGCAATGAGCAGTTCTTC. Amino acid sequence: CASSLEGAGNEQFF. The full variable domain, completed using reference TRBV5-1 and TRBJ2-1, is KAGVTQTPRYLIKTRGQQVTLSCSPISGHRSVSWYQQTPGQGLQFLFEYFSETQRNKGNFPGRFSGRQFSNSRSEMNVSTLELGDSALYLCASSLEGAGNEQFFGPGTRLTVL.

In this sample, this clonotype turned up a few times. This rearrangement joins TRBV7-9 to TRBJ1-6; 7 bases align to TRBD1. The CDR3 sequence is 18 residues long. The germline gives CDR1 SEHNR, CDR2 FQNEAQ (reference sequence). The V segment lost 5 bases and the J segment 7 bases; nucleotides outside the gene matches: 17. The CDR3 region has the DNA TGTGCCAGCAGCCCGAAGATAGGAGAGGGGGCTTGGAATTCACCCCTCCACTTT. Amino acids: CASSPKIGEGAWNSPLHF.

This clonotype was seen more than once but under ten times. One base away lies a much larger clone, so this may be a sequencing read error. V is TRBV5-1 and J is TRBJ2-2; D gene ambiguous. The V gene's germline CDR1 is SGHRS and CDR2 YFSETQ. This CDR3 has 14 residues. Trimming stripped 4 bases from V and 1 base from J, with 8 bases between. For the CDR3, the DNA is TGCGCCAGCAGCCCAGTAATGAACACCGGGGAGCTGTTTTTT. As protein: CASSPVMNTGELFF.